The T cell receptor beta chain described here comes from a study of monozygotic twins with inflammatory bowel disease. TCRdb reprocessed the 5' RACE reads; each CDR3 protein has one entry and no DNA is given. In all, the sample yields approximately 150,000 distinct CDR3 sequences. This CDR3 is built from 18 residues. Germline V gene data show CDR1 as SGHRS and CDR2 as YFSETQ. The genes are TRBV5-1 and TRBJ2-3; the D call of TRBD2 rests on TCRdb alone, since no DNA is present to check it. Material: blood. This sequence was found in a human donor with ulcerative colitis or Crohn's disease, or a healthy co-twin of an affected twin (not recorded which). CDR3: CASSSGTSGRASTDTQYF.